This TCR beta chain was sequenced for a study of blood T cell repertoires in COVID-19. Measured with immunoSEQ multiplex PCR; TCRdb has only the in-frame clones, and not every one. The sample lists roughly 350,000 clones, about 87% occurring once. J gave up 5 bases and V 4 bases, and 8 bases lay outside the gene matches. Per the germline V gene, CDR1 is SGHDT and CDR2 is YYEEEE. This CDR3 comprises 14 residues. Sequencing was carried out using peripheral blood. The chain has TRBV5-6 and TRBJ2-5; TRBD2 matches 7 bases. The sequence was collected from a woman younger than 45 with COVID-19, enrolled during active disease. CDR3 DNA: TGTGCCAGCAGCCGGACTAGATTAGAGGAGACCCAGTACTTC. Encoded protein: CASSRTRLEETQYF.